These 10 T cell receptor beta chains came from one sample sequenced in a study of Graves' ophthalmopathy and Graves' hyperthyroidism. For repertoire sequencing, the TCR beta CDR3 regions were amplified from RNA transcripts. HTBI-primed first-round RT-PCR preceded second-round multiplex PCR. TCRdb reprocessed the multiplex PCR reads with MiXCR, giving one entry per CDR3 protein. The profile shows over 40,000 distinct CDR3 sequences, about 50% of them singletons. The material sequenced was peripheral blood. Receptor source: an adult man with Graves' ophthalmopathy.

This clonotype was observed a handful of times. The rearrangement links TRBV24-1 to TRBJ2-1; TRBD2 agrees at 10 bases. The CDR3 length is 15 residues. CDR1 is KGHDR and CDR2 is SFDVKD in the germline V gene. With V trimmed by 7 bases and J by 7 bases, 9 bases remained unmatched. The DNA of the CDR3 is TGTGCCACCAGCCAGAGGGTAGCGGGAGGTAATGAGCAGTTCTTC. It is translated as CATSQRVAGGNEQFF.

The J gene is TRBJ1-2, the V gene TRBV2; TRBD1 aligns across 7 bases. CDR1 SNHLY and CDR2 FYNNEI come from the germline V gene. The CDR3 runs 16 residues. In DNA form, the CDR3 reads TGTGCTAGGATGGGGGGGGGGATCACAGGGGACTATGGCTACACCTTC. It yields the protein CARMGGGITGDYGYTF.

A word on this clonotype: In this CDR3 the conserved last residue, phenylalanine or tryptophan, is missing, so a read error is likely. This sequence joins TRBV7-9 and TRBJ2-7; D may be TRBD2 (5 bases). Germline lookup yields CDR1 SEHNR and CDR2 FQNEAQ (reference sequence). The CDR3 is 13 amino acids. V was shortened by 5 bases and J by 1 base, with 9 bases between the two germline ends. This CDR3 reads CASSPTSSYEQYS. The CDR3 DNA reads TGTGCCAGCAGCCCCACTAGTTCCTACGAGCAGTACTCC.

The CDR3 sequence is CASSLSAGGNEQYF. The CDR3 nucleotides read TGTGCCAGCAGCTTATCAGCGGGGGGCAACGAGCAGTACTTC. The gene calls are TRBV7-2 and TRBJ2-7, with 9 positions matching TRBD2. CDR1 is SGHTA, CDR2 FQGNSA, per germline. Trimming took 2 bases from V and 5 from J; bases not matched to a gene: 4. The CDR3 is 14 amino acids. Full variable domain (missing parts from reference TRBV7-2 and TRBJ2-7): GAGVSQSPSNKVTEKGKDVELRCDPISGHTALYWYRQSLGQGLEFLIYFQGNSAPDKSGLPSDRFSAERTGGSVSTLTIQRTQQEDSAVYLCASSLSAGGNEQYFGPGTRLTVT.

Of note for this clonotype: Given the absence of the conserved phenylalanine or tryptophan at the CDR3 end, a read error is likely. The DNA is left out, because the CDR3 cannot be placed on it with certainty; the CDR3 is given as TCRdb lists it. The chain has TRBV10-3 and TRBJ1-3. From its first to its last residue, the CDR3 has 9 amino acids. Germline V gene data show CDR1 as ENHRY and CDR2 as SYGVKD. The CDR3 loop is CAISESRLA.

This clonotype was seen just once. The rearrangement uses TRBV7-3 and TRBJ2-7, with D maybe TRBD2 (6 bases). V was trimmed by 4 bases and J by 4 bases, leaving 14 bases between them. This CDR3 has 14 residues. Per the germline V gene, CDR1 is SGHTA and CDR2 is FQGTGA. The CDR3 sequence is CASSSVGSRYEQYF. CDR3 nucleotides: TGTGCCAGCAGCTCGGTCGGGAGTAGGTACGAGCAGTACTTC.

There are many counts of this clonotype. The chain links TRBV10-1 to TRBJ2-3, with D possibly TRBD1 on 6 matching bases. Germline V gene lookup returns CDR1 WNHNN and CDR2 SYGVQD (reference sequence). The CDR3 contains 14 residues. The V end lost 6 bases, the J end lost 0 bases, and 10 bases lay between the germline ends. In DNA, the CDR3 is TGCGCCAGCAGCTTACAGGGTAGCACAGATACGCAGTATTTT. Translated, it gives CASSLQGSTDTQYF.

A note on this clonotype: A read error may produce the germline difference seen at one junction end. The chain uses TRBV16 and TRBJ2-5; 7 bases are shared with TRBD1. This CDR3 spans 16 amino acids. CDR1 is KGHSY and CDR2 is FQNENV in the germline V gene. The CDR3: CASSQSVTGPQGTQYF. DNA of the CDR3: TGTGCCAGCAGCCAATCGGTGACAGGGCCCCAAGGGACCCAGTACTTC.

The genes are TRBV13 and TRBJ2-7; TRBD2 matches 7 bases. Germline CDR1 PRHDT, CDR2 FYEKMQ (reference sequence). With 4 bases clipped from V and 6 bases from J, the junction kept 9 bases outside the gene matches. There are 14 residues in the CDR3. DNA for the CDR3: TGTGCCAGCAGCTCCGGGACTAAGTTTTCCGAGCAGTACTTC. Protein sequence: CASSSGTKFSEQYF.

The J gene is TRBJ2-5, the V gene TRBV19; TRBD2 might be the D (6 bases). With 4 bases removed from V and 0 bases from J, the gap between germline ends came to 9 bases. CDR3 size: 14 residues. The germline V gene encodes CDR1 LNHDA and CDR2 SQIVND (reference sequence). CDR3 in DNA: TGTGCCAGTAGTAGTTCGGGGGACCAAGAGACCCAGTACTTC. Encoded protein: CASSSSGDQETQYF.